This is a list of T cell receptor beta chains from one sample in a study of T cell changes during pregnancy in multiple sclerosis. Measured with immunoSEQ multiplex PCR; TCRdb has only the in-frame clones, and not every one. The sample consists of 20,000 to 25,000 clones, approximately 90% of them appearing once. The sample was CD4+ T cells from peripheral blood mononuclear cells, taken after pregnancy. Receptors originate from a female donor in good health, enrolled as a control in a pregnancy study. CDR3s include the opening cysteine and the closing phenylalanine or tryptophan. The order of the fields is V gene, D gene, J gene, CDR3 protein. The D gene is left open where the match is weak.

TRBV4-2,.,TRBJ2-3,CASSQARGGEGTDTQYF
TRBV27,.,TRBJ1-1,CASSLAGEAFF
TRBV19,.,TRBJ1-2,CASTPALDYGYTF
TRBV7-9,TRBD1,TRBJ1-4,CASSRDRGEKLFF
TRBV2,TRBD2,TRBJ2-7,CASKRDSSLLYEQYF
TRBV25-1,.,TRBJ2-3,CASSGPRTGSADTQYF
TRBV27,.,TRBJ2-3,CASSLRDTQYF
TRBV4-2,.,TRBJ1-1,CASSENPDRKKAFF
TRBV5-1,TRBD2,TRBJ2-2,CASSTAGASTGELFF
TRBV19,.,TRBJ1-5,CASRPAAQRDSNQPQHF
TRBV27,TRBD2,TRBJ2-7,CASSLTGGGLEQYF
TRBV2,.,TRBJ2-2,CASSEDRTGELFF
TRBV29-1,TRBD1,TRBJ2-3,CSAGTASTTQYF
TRBV18,.,TRBJ1-4,CASSPGPGPREKLFF
TRBV28,.,TRBJ1-2,CASGTGGGYTF
TRBV5-1,TRBD2,TRBJ2-5,CASSFAAGGPAQYF
TRBV5-1,.,TRBJ1-1,CASSAYPHTEAFF
TRBV7-2,.,TRBJ2-3,CASSLAYSTDTQYF
TRBV6-5,TRBD1,TRBJ1-2,CASSYVRTGGNYGYTF
TRBV9,.,TRBJ2-3,CASSVEQFGQDTQYF
TRBV4-2,TRBD2,TRBJ2-7,CASSQETSGSYEQYF
TRBV5-1,.,TRBJ2-3,CASSWGQSGADTQYF
TRBV5-1,TRBD1,TRBJ2-7,CASSLTGGLSHEQYF
TRBV7-3,.,TRBJ2-3,CASSPQAPGHGDTQYF
TRBV28,TRBD1,TRBJ1-5,CASRPRDRVVQPQHF
TRBV6-6,TRBD1,TRBJ1-6,CASSNRGVGYNSPLHF
TRBV2,TRBD2,TRBJ2-1,CASSAHVGLAGANEQFF
TRBV19,.,TRBJ2-7,CASSMRRGYEQYF
TRBV7-9,.,TRBJ2-7,CASSSRSEQYF
TRBV4-1,.,TRBJ2-1,CASRDNRRFDEQFF